This passage covers 31 T cell receptor beta chains from one sample sequenced in a study of Tregs in tolerant kidney transplant recipients (dated by TCRdb to between 2018 and 2021). Taken with the paper, the label for time point translates to: blood sample drawn before combined kidney and bone marrow transplant. Library prep was done by the immunoSEQ multiplex PCR assay. TCRdb took this table from immuneACCESS and kept in-frame rearrangements with V and J called. Such tables lack part of the clones; where checked against another copy, unresolved V genes explain under half of the gap, and the rest is unexplained. The sample records about 110,000 clones, roughly 89% of which are singletons. Nearly 0.35% of the sample is in the top ten clones. The sequenced sample was CD4+ T cells from blood, obtained before the transplant. The receptor source for this set is a human donor who received a combined kidney and bone marrow transplant.

This rearrangement joins TRBV4-2 to TRBJ2-4, with TRBD1 as a possible D gene (6 bases). The CDR3 sequence is 13 residues long. V dropped 6 bases and J dropped 5 bases, with 11 bases sitting between them. Germline V gene sequence: CDR1 LGHNA, CDR2 YNFKEQ. CDR3 DNA sequence: TGTGCCAGCAGGCGAGAGGGGGAAAACATTCAGTACTTC. It codes for CASRREGENIQYF.

A single count supports this clone. V and J are TRBV10-2 and TRBJ1-2, with TRBD1 as a possible D gene (5 bases). This CDR3 has 13 residues. Trimming removed 4 bases from V and 2 bases from J, with 8 bases in between. Germline loops: CDR1 WSHSY, CDR2 SAAADI. DNA for the CDR3: TGCGCCAGCAGTGCAAACAGGAACTATGGCTACACCTTC. Translating it yields CASSANRNYGYTF.

The chain combines TRBV7-2 with TRBJ2-1; 12 bases line up with TRBD1. Trimming at V came to 3 bases and at J to 9 bases, leaving 9 bases not matched to a gene. In germline, CDR1 is SGHTA, CDR2 FQGNSA. CDR3 length: 16 amino acids. The CDR3 DNA is TGTGCCAGCAGCTTGCTTAGGGACAGGGGGCGGGCTGAGCAGTTCTTC. This gives the protein CASSLLRDRGRAEQFF.

This clone was seen just once. The chain combines TRBV7-2 with TRBJ1-1; D unclear. The CDR3 is 16 residues long. Germline V gene sequence: CDR1 SGHTA, CDR2 FQGNSA. Trimming removed 5 bases at V and 5 bases at J, with 21 bases between. The CDR3 reads CASSPRGKPGRTEAFF. The CDR3 bases are TGTGCCAGCAGCCCACGTGGTAAGCCGGGGAGGACTGAAGCTTTCTTT.

The chain couples TRBV7-9 to TRBJ1-1, with D hard to call. CDR1 is SEHNR, CDR2 FQNEAQ, per germline (reference sequence). This CDR3 comprises 14 residues. The V and J ends lost 1 base and 2 bases respectively, with 8 bases between them. For the CDR3, the DNA is TGTGCCAGCAGCTTAGGTCAGGTTAACACTGAAGCTTTCTTT. Protein sequence: CASSLGQVNTEAFF.

The chain recombines TRBV6-5 with TRBJ2-1, with a possible D match to TRBD2 (6 bases). Germline loops: CDR1 MNHEY, CDR2 SVGAGI. The CDR3 length is 16 residues. The V end lost 0 bases, the J end lost 2 bases, and 11 bases lay between the germline ends. The CDR3 DNA reads as TGTGCCAGCAGTTACTCGAGGAGGGCGGCCTACAATGAGCAGTTCTTC. It codes for CASSYSRRAAYNEQFF.

J is TRBJ2-2 and V is TRBV18, with 7 bases identical to TRBD1. Trimming removed 5 bases from V and 2 bases from J; junction bases left unmatched: 5. This CDR3 region has 15 residues. Germline loops: CDR1 KGHSH, CDR2 LQKENI. Here the CDR3 reads CASSGDSENTGELFF. Here the CDR3 DNA reads TGTGCCAGCTCAGGGGACAGCGAAAACACCGGGGAGCTGTTTTTT.

J is TRBJ1-5 and V is TRBV11-1; possibly TRBD1 for D (5 bases). Trimming removed 8 bases at V and 3 bases at J, with 17 bases between. This CDR3 is built from 15 residues. The germline V gene has CDR1 SGHAT and CDR2 FQDESV (reference sequence). CDR3 in DNA: TGTGCCAGCTTCCTCGGGGGGATTAACAATCAGCCCCAGCATTTT. Protein: CASFLGGINNQPQHF.

The V and J genes are TRBV10-1 and TRBJ2-1, with TRBD2 identical over 10 bases. CDR1 is WNHNN, CDR2 SYGVQD, per germline (reference sequence). CDR3 length equals 18 residues. Trimming cost V 2 bases and J 4 bases; bases outside gene matches: 11. CDR3 DNA sequence: TGCGCCAGCAGTGAGGGACGGCTAGCGGGAGTGGGATACAATGAGCAGTTCTTC. Its protein is CASSEGRLAGVGYNEQFF.

This chain links TRBV5-4 with TRBJ2-7, with 8 bases lining up with TRBD2. Germline V gene data show CDR1 as SGHNT and CDR2 as YYREEE (reference sequence). The CDR3 contains 16 residues. The ends lost 4 bases at V and 0 bases at J; junction bases unmatched: 9. The CDR3 here is CASSLQLAASSYEQYF. As DNA, the CDR3 is TGTGCCAGCAGCCTCCAACTAGCGGCGAGCTCCTACGAGCAGTACTTC.

The gene calls are TRBV7-9 and TRBJ1-2; D is undetermined. With 5 bases removed from V and 4 bases from J, the gap between germline ends came to 11 bases. CDR1 and CDR2 from the germline V gene are SEHNR and FQNEAQ (reference sequence). The CDR3 extends over 13 amino acids. Written as DNA, the CDR3 is TGTGCCAGCAGCCCTCCGGTTCTCTATGGCTACACCTTC. This sequence encodes CASSPPVLYGYTF.

This chain uses TRBV18 with TRBJ2-4; perhaps TRBD1 as D (5 bases). This CDR3 is 13 amino acids long. Trimming pared 0 bases from V and 6 bases from J, leaving 6 bases between. Germline CDR1 and CDR2: KGHSH and LQKENI. The CDR3 DNA reads as TGTGCCAGCTCACCACCGGGGCGAAACATTCAGTACTTC. This encodes CASSPPGRNIQYF.

The gene calls are TRBV18 and TRBJ1-2; D ambiguous. V shed 6 bases and J shed 0 bases, with 14 bases lying between them. This CDR3 comprises 15 residues. The germline CDR1 and CDR2 sequences are KGHSH and LQKENI. In nucleotides, the CDR3 is TGTGCCAGCTCCCCAGGACGGGGAACTAACTATGGCTACACCTTC. This encodes CASSPGRGTNYGYTF.

The V and J genes are TRBV2 and TRBJ1-2, with D possibly being TRBD1 (5 bases). The V end lost 5 bases, the J end lost 7 bases, and 20 bases lay between the germline ends. The V gene's germline CDR1 is SNHLY and CDR2 FYNNEI. The CDR3 is 15 residues long. The CDR3 DNA sequence: TGTGCCAGCAGTCCGTCGAGGCCCAGGGAAGGTGGCTACACCTTC. This encodes CASSPSRPREGGYTF. Combining the CDR3 with reference TRBV2 and TRBJ1-2 gives the whole variable domain EPEVTQTPSHQVTQMGQEVILRCVPISNHLYFYWYRQILGQKVEFLVSFYNNEISEKSEIFDDQFSVERPDGSNFTLKIRSTKLEDSAMYFCASSPSRPREGGYTFGSGTRLTVV.

The CDR3 here is CASSVETASGGNTIYF. In DNA form, the CDR3 reads TGTGCCAGCAGCGTAGAAACAGCCTCTGGGGGAAACACCATATATTTT. This chain uses TRBV9 with TRBJ1-3; D not resolved. Looked up from germline, CDR1 is SGDLS and CDR2 is YYNGEE. The V end was cut by 0 bases, the J end by 4 bases, with 14 bases between. This CDR3 spans 16 amino acids.

The genes are TRBV18 and TRBJ2-7, with 9 bases matching TRBD1. The V gene's germline CDR1 is KGHSH and CDR2 LQKENI. This CDR3 has 14 residues. J was trimmed by 0 bases and V by 6 bases; bases with no gene match: 3. The CDR3 DNA is TGTGCCAGCTCGCGACAGGGGGGCTCCTACGAGCAGTACTTC. Translation: CASSRQGGSYEQYF.

The V call is TRBV13, the J call TRBJ1-4, with D possibly TRBD1 on 6 matching bases. This CDR3 is built from 15 residues. Trimming took 0 bases from V and 8 from J, leaving 13 bases between them. The V gene's germline CDR1 is PRHDT and CDR2 FYEKMQ (reference sequence). CDR3 in amino acids: CASSLGTGYGEKLFF. In DNA form, the CDR3 reads TGTGCCAGCAGCTTAGGAACAGGGTATGGGGAAAAACTGTTTTTT.

The CDR3 DNA follows: TGTGCCAGCAGCTTAGGACAGCGCACAGATACGCAGTATTTT. It codes for CASSLGQRTDTQYF. The rearrangement links TRBV11-3 to TRBJ2-3, with D possibly TRBD1 on 5 matching bases. The CDR3 has 14 residues. V lost 1 base, J lost 1 base, and 6 bases lay in between. Germline V CDR1 and CDR2: SGHNT, YENEEA.

This rearrangement joins TRBV7-2 to TRBJ2-7; a possible D gene is TRBD2 (6 bases). The germline gives CDR1 SGHTA, CDR2 FQGNSA. This CDR3 is 13 amino acids long. Deletions cut 5 bases from V and 4 bases from J, with 12 bases between. The CDR3 DNA reads as TGTGCCAGCAGCGCGGGACTGGGATACGAGCAGTACTTC. It translates to CASSAGLGYEQYF.

The chain recombines TRBV19 with TRBJ2-2, with 7 bases lining up with TRBD2. Trimming removed 5 bases from V and 4 bases from J; junction bases left unmatched: 13. The CDR3 totals 17 residues. The germline gives CDR1 LNHDA, CDR2 SQIVND (reference sequence). The CDR3 DNA follows: TGTGCCAGTAGTCCTCTAGGACTAGTTCGGGGCACCGGGGAGCTGTTTTTT. Its translation: CASSPLGLVRGTGELFF.

The rearrangement links TRBV4-3 to TRBJ1-2; the D is unclear. The germline CDR1 and CDR2 sequences are LGHNA and YSLEER. This CDR3 spans 14 amino acids. V shed 2 bases and J shed 4 bases, with 11 bases lying between them. The CDR3 protein is CASSQSDGVYGYTF. In nucleotides, the CDR3 is TGCGCCAGCAGCCAATCCGACGGAGTCTATGGCTACACCTTC.

This chain links TRBV6-5 with TRBJ2-3, with 7 positions matching TRBD2. Trimming at V came to 5 bases and at J to 6 bases, leaving 8 bases not matched to a gene. The CDR3 has 14 amino acids. Germline loops: CDR1 MNHEY, CDR2 SVGAGI. The CDR3 sequence is CASSRTSSSDTQYF. The CDR3 bases are TGTGCCAGCAGTCGGACTAGTTCGTCTGATACGCAGTATTTT.

The chain joins TRBV5-1 to TRBJ2-5, with D possibly being TRBD2 (5 bases). The germline gives CDR1 SGHRS, CDR2 YFSETQ. The V gene lost 4 bases and the J gene lost 4 bases, with 14 bases spanning the gap. CDR3 size: 14 residues. CDR3 DNA sequence: TGCGCCAGCAGCGGAGGAGACGGGTTAGAGACCCAGTACTTC. It translates to CASSGGDGLETQYF.

CDR3 residues: CASSPPTGTYEQYF. CDR3 DNA: TGTGCCAGCTCACCACCGACGGGAACCTACGAGCAGTACTTC. J is TRBJ2-7 and V is TRBV18, with D perhaps matching TRBD2 (5 bases). This CDR3 has 14 amino acids. The germline V gene encodes CDR1 KGHSH and CDR2 LQKENI. V lost 0 bases, J lost 2 bases, and 8 bases lay in between.

This clone showed up just a few times. Other nucleotide sequences in the sample specify the same CDR3. This chain links TRBV7-2 with TRBJ1-5; no clear D. Looked up from germline, CDR1 is SGHTA and CDR2 is FQGNSA. V lost 5 bases and J lost 2, with 10 bases in between. There are 14 residues in the CDR3. CDR3 DNA: TGTGCCAGCAGCCTTGGGCAGGGCAATCAGCCCCAGCATTTT. It codes for CASSLGQGNQPQHF.

V usage is TRBV14 and J usage is TRBJ1-3; possible D gene TRBD1, 6 bases. Germline-derived CDR1 and CDR2 are SGHDN and FVKESK. V was clipped by 0 bases and J by 0 bases, with 12 bases between them. This CDR3 has 17 residues. DNA for the CDR3: TGTGCCAGCAGCCAAGAAGGGGGACCGATCTCTGGAAACACCATATATTTT. Protein sequence: CASSQEGGPISGNTIYF.

This clone was counted once. This sample also contains other DNA sequences that code for the same CDR3. This chain links TRBV7-2 with TRBJ2-7; TRBD1 matches 11 bases. The J segment lost 3 bases and the V segment lost 3 bases, leaving 4 bases of the junction unmatched. CDR1 SGHTA and CDR2 FQGNSA come from the germline V gene. This CDR3 comprises 15 residues. CDR3: CASSLSGTGGYEQYF. Here the CDR3 DNA reads TGTGCCAGCAGCTTGTCCGGGACAGGGGGCTACGAGCAGTACTTC.

The rearrangement uses TRBV11-3 and TRBJ2-1, with 8 positions matching TRBD1. The CDR3 loop spans 15 amino acids. Germline V gives CDR1 SGHNT, CDR2 YENEEA. V was pared by 4 bases and J by 2 bases, with 4 bases of the junction left unmatched. The CDR3 bases are TGTGCCAGCAGCTCCAGGGGGCAGCCCTACAATGAGCAGTTCTTC. This translates into CASSSRGQPYNEQFF.

The table lists this clone with a count of one. The rearrangement uses TRBV13 and TRBJ1-1; D uncertain. V was trimmed by 1 base and J by 3 bases, leaving 21 bases between them. From germline, CDR1 is PRHDT and CDR2 FYEKMQ (reference sequence). The CDR3 is made up of 18 amino acids. The chain's CDR3 is CASSLASTPHGDHTEAFF. DNA for the CDR3: TGTGCCAGCAGCTTAGCCTCTACCCCACATGGAGACCACACTGAAGCTTTCTTT.

The V and J genes are TRBV11-2 and TRBJ2-2; 7 bases match TRBD2. There are 14 residues in the CDR3. J was trimmed by 4 bases and V by 3 bases; bases with no gene match: 2. CDR1 and CDR2 from the germline V gene are SGHAT and FQNNGV. The CDR3 loop reads CASSLSGVTGELFF. CDR3 bases: TGTGCCAGCAGCTTGAGCGGGGTCACCGGGGAGCTGTTTTTT.

The chain links TRBV28 to TRBJ2-2; the D gene is possibly TRBD2 (5 bases). The germline V and J ends were trimmed by 4 bases and 4 bases, with 19 bases remaining between them. CDR3 length equals 17 residues. Germline V CDR1 and CDR2: MDHEN, SYDVKM. CDR3 DNA: TGTGCCAGCAGTTCCTGGACGGGGAGCGGTGGCACCGGGGAGCTGTTTTTT. Its translation is CASSSWTGSGGTGELFF.